Following are 25 T cell receptor beta chains from one sample sequenced in a study of cytomegalovirus exposure and HLA in healthy donors. Use of 60 Vbeta and 13 Jbeta primers characterized the PCR. Some clones are missing from TCRdb's copy, which holds only in-frame ones; the method was immunoSEQ multiplex PCR. Of about 69,000 clones in the sample, roughly two thirds were seen once. Sequencing was performed on PBMCs. The receptors stem from a male donor in good health and CMV-seropositive.

The gene calls are TRBV19 and TRBJ2-7, with a weak D call TRBD1 (6 bases). This CDR3 spans 13 amino acids. V lost 3 bases, J lost 3 bases, and 9 bases lay in between. Germline CDR1 reads LNHDA; CDR2 reads SQIVND (reference sequence). In nucleotides, the CDR3 is TGTGCCAGTAGTATCAACAGGGACTACGAGCAGTACTTC. As protein: CASSINRDYEQYF. The full variable domain, its missing parts supplied by reference TRBV19 and TRBJ2-7, is DGGITQSPKYLFRKEGQNVTLSCEQNLNHDAMYWYRQDPGQGLRLIYYSQIVNDFQKGDIAEGYSVSREKKESFPLTVTSAQKNPTAFYLCASSINRDYEQYFGPGTRLTVT.

The V and J genes are TRBV30 and TRBJ2-2; possible D gene TRBD2, 6 bases. Germline CDR1 GTSNPN, CDR2 SVGIG (reference sequence). This CDR3 region has 12 residues. V shed 0 bases and J shed 10 bases, with 9 bases lying between them. The CDR3 coding sequence is TGTGCCTGGAGTGTACGGAGGGAGGAGCTGTTTTTT. Its protein is CAWSVRREELFF.

V usage is TRBV6-1 and J usage is TRBJ2-5; a possible D gene is TRBD2 (5 bases). The V gene's germline CDR1 is MNHNS and CDR2 SASEGT. Trimming took off 0 bases at V and 5 bases at J, with 13 bases between the two ends. This CDR3 comprises 15 residues. The CDR3 DNA is TGTGCCAGCAGTGAAGCTAGGACGACGGGGGAGACCCAGTACTTC. Amino acid sequence: CASSEARTTGETQYF.

This sequence joins TRBV2 and TRBJ2-7; D might be TRBD1 (6 bases). The CDR3 has 12 residues. The germline V gene has CDR1 SNHLY and CDR2 FYNNEI. V lost 5 bases and J 6 bases, leaving 11 bases between the germline ends. The CDR3 DNA reads TGTGCCAGCAGTACAGGGTTTCCCGAGCAGTACTTC. Translated, it gives CASSTGFPEQYF.

CDR3 sequence (DNA): TGTGCCAGCAGTTTGGACTCCCGCCCCTACGAGCAGTACTTC. It translates to CASSLDSRPYEQYF. The chain has TRBV13 and TRBJ2-7; a weak D match, TRBD2 (5 bases). Germline V gene sequence: CDR1 PRHDT, CDR2 FYEKMQ (reference sequence). The CDR3 runs to 14 residues. V lost 6 bases and J lost 2, with 14 bases in between.

The J gene is TRBJ2-1, the V gene TRBV10-3; 11 bases agree with TRBD2. The CDR3 covers 15 residues. The V segment lost 9 bases and the J segment 5 bases; nucleotides outside the gene matches: 9. Germline V gene data show CDR1 as ENHRY and CDR2 as SYGVKD. CDR3 sequence (DNA): TGTGCCATGTCTACCGGGACTAGCGGAAACAATGAGCAGTTCTTC. This encodes CAMSTGTSGNNEQFF.

The V call is TRBV18, the J call TRBJ2-7; 12 nucleotides match TRBD1. This CDR3 has 14 residues. The germline CDR1 and CDR2 sequences are KGHSH and LQKENI. Germline trimming cut 6 bases from V and 4 bases from J; bases unmatched to any gene: 4. The CDR3 region has the DNA TGTGCCAGCTCCCCGGGACAGGGGGCTTACGAGCAGTACTTC. Translating it yields CASSPGQGAYEQYF.

CDR3 sequence reads: CASSSFSNPTYEQYF. In DNA form, the CDR3 reads TGCGCCAGCAGCTCATTCTCTAACCCCACCTACGAGCAGTACTTC. The rearrangement uses TRBV5-1 and TRBJ2-7; D not resolved. There are 15 residues in the CDR3. V dropped 3 bases and J dropped 2 bases, with 15 bases sitting between them. The germline CDR1 and CDR2 sequences are SGHRS and YFSETQ.

The rearrangement links TRBV9 to TRBJ1-2; 7 bases agree with TRBD1. With V trimmed by 3 bases and J by 8 bases, 19 bases remained unmatched. The CDR3 is made up of 17 amino acids. CDR1 SGDLS and CDR2 YYNGEE come from the germline V gene. CDR3: CASSATGRQGEGQGYTF. DNA of the CDR3: TGTGCCAGCAGCGCGACGGGGCGACAGGGAGAAGGGCAAGGCTACACCTTC.

This chain connects TRBV5-1 to TRBJ1-6; TRBD1 matches at 7 bases. The CDR3 is made up of 16 amino acids. Germline-derived CDR1 and CDR2 are SGHRS and YFSETQ. J lost 5 bases, V lost 1 base, and 6 bases had no gene match. CDR3 in DNA: TGCGCCAGCAGCTTGAGGGGGCAGGGGGATAATTCACCCCTCCACTTT. It specifies CASSLRGQGDNSPLHF. Using reference TRBV5-1 and TRBJ1-6 for the parts outside the CDR3, the full variable domain is KAGVTQTPRYLIKTRGQQVTLSCSPISGHRSVSWYQQTPGQGLQFLFEYFSETQRNKGNFPGRFSGRQFSNSRSEMNVSTLELGDSALYLCASSLRGQGDNSPLHFGNGTRLTVT.

The chain links TRBV5-4 to TRBJ2-1; no definite D call. Germline assignment: CDR1 SGHNT and CDR2 YYREEE (reference sequence). Deletions cut 0 bases from V and 9 bases from J, with 10 bases between. There are 13 residues in the CDR3. CDR3 sequence (DNA): TGTGCCAGCAGCTTGGTAGTAGCTGGTGAGCAGTTCTTC. Encoded protein: CASSLVVAGEQFF.

There are a few counts of this clone. This rearrangement joins TRBV9 to TRBJ1-2, with TRBD1 matching 10 bases. V dropped 3 bases and J dropped 4; count of bases not matched to a gene: 9. Germline V lookup: CDR1 SGDLS, CDR2 YYNGEE. This CDR3 is 16 amino acids long. CDR3 amino acids: CASSAQRQGAGYGYTF. As DNA, the CDR3 is TGTGCCAGCAGCGCCCAGAGACAGGGGGCGGGCTATGGCTACACCTTC.

J is TRBJ2-1 and V is TRBV27, with 8 bases identical to TRBD2. J was trimmed by 2 bases and V by 0 bases; bases with no gene match: 6. This CDR3 is built from 17 residues. From germline, CDR1 is MNHEY and CDR2 SMNVEV (reference sequence). DNA of the CDR3: TGTGCCAGCAGTTTATCTGGCCCAGCGGGGGCCTACAATGAGCAGTTCTTC. Amino acids: CASSLSGPAGAYNEQFF.

The chain uses TRBV10-3 and TRBJ2-3; D might be TRBD1 (5 bases). V lost 2 bases to trimming and J lost 0 bases, with 15 bases between them. The CDR3 contains 17 residues. Germline CDR1 reads ENHRY; CDR2 reads SYGVKD. For the CDR3, the DNA is TGTGCCATCAGTGAGATTACAGGTGACGTGAGCACAGATACGCAGTATTTT. Protein product: CAISEITGDVSTDTQYF.

Concerning this clone: The junction and the germline gene differ at one end; a read error may be behind it. This chain links TRBV7-9 with TRBJ2-7; 8 positions match TRBD1. This CDR3 contains 15 residues. Germline loops: CDR1 SEHNR, CDR2 FQNEAQ (reference sequence). The CDR3: CSSSPSGQGSDEQYF. The CDR3 DNA reads TGTTCCAGCAGCCCTTCCGGACAGGGCAGCGACGAGCAGTACTTC.

The chain couples TRBV5-1 to TRBJ2-1; TRBD2 aligns across 9 bases. CDR3 length: 17 amino acids. Germline V gene sequence: CDR1 SGHRS, CDR2 YFSETQ. The trim removed 0 bases at V and 6 bases at J, leaving 10 bases unmatched. The CDR3 sequence: CASSLGRSGGPPNEQFF. The CDR3 nucleotides are TGCGCCAGCAGCTTGGGTCGAAGCGGGGGGCCCCCCAATGAGCAGTTCTTC.

The chain recombines TRBV10-3 with TRBJ1-1; D not certain. Germline V CDR1 and CDR2: ENHRY, SYGVKD. The CDR3 totals 13 residues. The V end lost 4 bases, the J end lost 2 bases, and 8 bases lay between the germline ends. The CDR3 DNA is TGTGCCATCAGTGTCCAGATAAACACTGAAGCTTTCTTT. Amino acids: CAISVQINTEAFF.

The CDR3 here is CASSPIQGASSPLHF. CDR3 in DNA: TGTGCCAGTAGTCCGATACAGGGGGCGAGTTCACCCCTCCACTTT. This chain links TRBV19 with TRBJ1-6; 9 positions agree with TRBD1. Germline CDR1 reads LNHDA; CDR2 reads SQIVND (reference sequence). V lost 5 bases, J lost 9 bases, and 8 bases stayed unmatched. There are 15 residues in the CDR3.

This clone was counted a few times. The chain recombines TRBV15 with TRBJ2-7; 8 nucleotides align to TRBD1. The CDR3 spans 14 residues. The germline gives CDR1 LNHNV, CDR2 YYDKDF (reference sequence). V gave up 3 bases and J gave up 5 bases; unmatched junction bases: 6. CDR3 protein: CATSSRTGLNEQYF. For the CDR3, the DNA is TGTGCCACCAGCAGCCGGACAGGGTTAAACGAGCAGTACTTC.

This clone was counted between two and nine times. The chain carries TRBV2 and TRBJ1-4, with TRBD1 as a possible D gene (5 bases). With 1 base removed from V and 7 bases from J, the gap between germline ends came to 13 bases. There are 15 residues in the CDR3. Germline CDR1 reads SNHLY; CDR2 reads FYNNEI. The DNA of the CDR3 is TGTGCCAGCAGTGAAGATCAGGGTTCAAGTGAAAAACTGTTTTTT. It is translated as CASSEDQGSSEKLFF.

The chain couples TRBV27 to TRBJ1-1; D might be TRBD1 (6 bases). The ends were cut back, 6 bases at V and 0 bases at J, with 11 bases in the middle. The CDR3 contains 14 residues. Germline V gene lookup returns CDR1 MNHEY and CDR2 SMNVEV (reference sequence). The CDR3, as DNA: TGTGCCAGCAGACCCAGGGGATTGAACACTGAAGCTTTCTTT. It translates to CASRPRGLNTEAFF.

This clone was detected only a few times. The gene calls are TRBV7-6 and TRBJ2-1; the match to TRBD2 covers 8 bases. The CDR3 sequence is 16 residues long. V shed 3 bases and J 4 bases; nucleotides not matched to a gene: 8. The germline V gene encodes CDR1 SGHVS and CDR2 FNYEAQ. CDR3 sequence (DNA): TGTGCCAGCAGCTTTAACAGCGGGGGCCAGTACAATGAGCAGTTCTTC. Its protein product is CASSFNSGGQYNEQFF.

This sequence joins TRBV5-1 and TRBJ2-1; 9 bases fit TRBD2. After removal of 2 bases from V and 5 bases from J, the junction contained 5 bases not matched to a gene. Germline assignment: CDR1 SGHRS and CDR2 YFSETQ. This CDR3 has 15 residues. The CDR3 spells CASSFGTSNNNEQFF. The CDR3 bases are TGCGCCAGCAGCTTCGGGACTAGCAATAACAATGAGCAGTTCTTC.

A few counts support this clone. The chain uses TRBV2 and TRBJ2-7; 8 bases map to TRBD2. After removal of 10 bases from V and 1 base from J, the junction contained 9 bases not matched to a gene. The germline gives CDR1 SNHLY, CDR2 FYNNEI. CDR3 size: 14 residues. In nucleotides, the CDR3 is TGTGCCACTATTGGGGCTAGCGGGTCCTACGAGCAGTACTTC. Encoded protein: CATIGASGSYEQYF.

The chain links TRBV5-1 to TRBJ1-1; perhaps TRBD1 as D (6 bases). V was shortened by 6 bases and J by 4 bases, with 16 bases between the two germline ends. CDR3 length: 14 amino acids. Germline assignment: CDR1 SGHRS and CDR2 YFSETQ. CDR3 sequence reads: CASTTGMEGTEAFF. CDR3 DNA: TGCGCCAGCACCACAGGGATGGAAGGCACTGAAGCTTTCTTT.